These 32 T cell receptor beta chains were sequenced from one sample in a study of beta chain features in type 1 diabetes. Study findings and constraints: Type 1 diabetes patients had moderately but significantly shorter TCRB CDR3s in all four CD4+ subsets.

TCRB transcripts that were expressed got sequenced, as all of the isolated RNA had been reverse transcribed. Repertoires were generated with immunoSEQ multiplex PCR, while TCRdb's copy carries only in-frame clones and drops some. The sample carries roughly 50,000 clones, around 45% recorded once. Their cognate antigens are unknown. Specimen: Tregs from blood. The receptors here all came from a man aged 25-40 years with type 1 diabetes.

This chain uses TRBV4-3 with TRBJ1-2; D unclear. CDR1 and CDR2 (germline): LGHNA, YSLEER. The CDR3 covers 16 residues. V was shortened by 0 bases and J by 4 bases, with 15 bases between the two germline ends. The CDR3 here is CASSQESSGVGYGYTF. CDR3 nucleotides: TGCGCCAGCAGCCAAGAGTCATCCGGGGTTGGCTATGGCTACACCTTC.

The rearrangement links TRBV6-5 to TRBJ2-7; 7 nucleotides line up with TRBD2. Trimming at V came to 3 bases and at J to 6 bases, leaving 14 bases not matched to a gene. The CDR3 covers 16 residues. The germline gives CDR1 MNHEY, CDR2 SVGAGI. The CDR3 sequence: CASSYWSRELGGEQYF. The CDR3 bases are TGTGCCAGCAGTTATTGGTCGCGGGAGCTTGGGGGCGAGCAGTACTTC.

This CDR3 reads CAISDDGDYGYTF. The CDR3 nucleotides are TGTGCCATCAGTGACGACGGGGACTATGGCTACACCTTC. The gene calls are TRBV10-3 and TRBJ1-2, with D hard to call. There are 13 residues in the CDR3. The germline V gene has CDR1 ENHRY and CDR2 SYGVKD. Trimming stripped 3 bases from V and 3 bases from J, with 8 bases between.

This clone was seen a few times. The chain joins TRBV5-1 to TRBJ2-1, with 11 bases lining up with TRBD2. CDR1 is SGHRS and CDR2 is YFSETQ in the germline V gene. V dropped 1 base and J dropped 0; count of bases not matched to a gene: 0. This CDR3 comprises 16 residues. The CDR3 coding sequence is TGCGCCAGCAGCTTGACTAGCGGGAGCTCCTACAATGAGCAGTTCTTC. Translation: CASSLTSGSSYNEQFF.

The chain combines TRBV19 with TRBJ1-5; D perhaps matches TRBD1 (5 bases). V was cut by 4 bases and J by 2 bases, with 9 bases left in between. The CDR3 is 14 residues long. Germline V gives CDR1 LNHDA, CDR2 SQIVND (reference sequence). CDR3 sequence: CASSRGDGNQPQHF. The CDR3 DNA sequence: TGTGCCAGTAGTAGGGGGGACGGCAATCAGCCCCAGCATTTT.

This clone showed up just a few times. This chain links TRBV30 with TRBJ2-7, with a tentative D call TRBD2 (6 bases). The V gene's germline CDR1 is GTSNPN and CDR2 SVGIG (reference sequence). V lost 4 bases to trimming and J lost 5 bases, with 18 bases between them. The CDR3 has 14 residues. CDR3 residues: CAWTPGLLANEQYF. The CDR3 nucleotides are TGTGCCTGGACGCCGGGACTCCTCGCGAACGAGCAGTACTTC.

This clone was counted between two and nine times. The chain recombines TRBV7-9 with TRBJ1-1; 7 bases line up with TRBD1. Germline V lookup: CDR1 SEHNR, CDR2 FQNEAQ (reference sequence). The CDR3 has 14 residues. The junction had 6 bases not matched to a gene; V was cut back by 4 bases and J by 4 bases. The CDR3: CASSWETGSTEAFF. In DNA, the CDR3 is TGTGCCAGCAGCTGGGAGACAGGGAGCACTGAAGCTTTCTTT.

This clone was counted between two and nine times. Relative to the germline gene, one junction end is altered; a read error may explain this. The chain uses TRBV6-6 and TRBJ2-7; tentative D call: TRBD1 (6 bases). The CDR3 spans 12 residues. CDR1 and CDR2 from the germline V gene are MNHNY and SVGAGI (reference sequence). The CDR3 region has the DNA TGTGCCAGCAGGGACGGACAGTCAACAAACTTCTTC. It translates to CASRDGQSTNFF.

The gene calls are TRBV7-6 and TRBJ2-3; D may be TRBD1 (5 bases). The V end was cut by 3 bases, the J end by 0 bases, with 13 bases between. In germline, CDR1 is SGHVS, CDR2 FNYEAQ. The length of the CDR3 is 16 residues. The chain's CDR3 is CASSFTSGSSTDTQYF. As DNA, the CDR3 is TGTGCCAGCAGCTTTACTTCAGGGTCTAGCACAGATACGCAGTATTTT.

This clone appeared a single time. The chain couples TRBV28 to TRBJ2-3; no firm D call. Germline V gives CDR1 MDHEN, CDR2 SYDVKM. V was pared by 5 bases and J by 0 bases, with 9 bases between. The CDR3 sequence is 14 residues long. CDR3 bases: TGTGCCAGCAGTCTCCCCCTTAGCACAGATACGCAGTATTTT. Its translation: CASSLPLSTDTQYF.

The count of this clone is one. The rearrangement links TRBV7-2 to TRBJ1-5; D is uncertain. The CDR3 length is 13 residues. Germline assignment: CDR1 SGHTA and CDR2 FQGNSA. The V end lost 1 base, the J end lost 3 bases, and 4 bases lay between the germline ends. CDR3 region: CASSLVYNQPQHF. As DNA, the CDR3 is TGTGCCAGCAGCTTAGTCTACAATCAGCCCCAGCATTTT.

This clone was picked up a small number of times. Other DNA sequences of this sample code for an identical CDR3. The rearrangement links TRBV5-6 to TRBJ1-6; no clear D gene. This CDR3 has 14 amino acids. V was trimmed by 0 bases and J by 7 bases, leaving 8 bases between them. Looked up from germline, CDR1 is SGHDT and CDR2 is YYEEEE. The chain's CDR3 is CASSLGTVNSPLHF. For the CDR3, the DNA is TGTGCCAGCAGCTTGGGTACGGTAAATTCACCCCTCCACTTT.

The rearrangement uses TRBV6-5 and TRBJ2-1; TRBD2 matches at 8 bases. This CDR3 has 14 amino acids. Germline values: CDR1 MNHEY, CDR2 SVGAGI. After removal of 2 bases from V and 6 bases from J, the junction contained 3 bases not matched to a gene. As DNA, the CDR3 is TGTGCCAGCAGTTACGGGACTAGACCCAATGAGCAGTTCTTC. Its translation is CASSYGTRPNEQFF.

This clone came up a few times. This sequence joins TRBV5-4 and TRBJ1-2; D is ambiguous. From germline, CDR1 is SGHNT and CDR2 YYREEE (reference sequence). The CDR3 loop spans 14 amino acids. Trimming pared 5 bases from V and 1 base from J, leaving 12 bases between. Written as DNA, the CDR3 is TGTGCCAGCAGTATCGGTGAAATTAACTATGGCTACACCTTC. Amino acids: CASSIGEINYGYTF.

V is TRBV5-4 and J is TRBJ2-2; D possibly matches TRBD1 or TRBD2 (6 bases each). Germline V gives CDR1 SGHNT, CDR2 YYREEE (reference sequence). The CDR3 loop spans 16 amino acids. V was cut by 4 bases and J by 0 bases, with 13 bases left in between. The CDR3 loop reads CASSMGGSTNTGELFF. In nucleotides, the CDR3 is TGTGCCAGCAGCATGGGGGGCAGCACGAACACCGGGGAGCTGTTTTTT.

The J gene is TRBJ2-5, the V gene TRBV7-2; 15 bases agree with TRBD2. Germline CDR1 is SGHTA and CDR2 is FQGNSA. The CDR3 loop spans 16 amino acids. Germline trimming cut 5 bases from V and 5 bases from J; bases unmatched to any gene: 6. The CDR3 DNA sequence: TGTGCCAGCAGCCTAACGGGACTAGCGGGAGGCGAGACCCAGTACTTC. It encodes CASSLTGLAGGETQYF. The whole variable domain, remainder taken from reference TRBV7-2 and TRBJ2-5, is GAGVSQSPSNKVTEKGKDVELRCDPISGHTALYWYRQSLGQGLEFLIYFQGNSAPDKSGLPSDRFSAERTGGSVSTLTIQRTQQEDSAVYLCASSLTGLAGGETQYFGPGTRLLVL.

At least ten counts were recorded for this clone. CDR3 region: CASSFLAGGPGDEQFF. Here the CDR3 DNA reads TGTGCCAGCAGCTTTCTAGCGGGAGGGCCCGGTGATGAGCAGTTCTTC. The chain carries TRBV7-9 and TRBJ2-1; 12 nucleotides agree with TRBD2. The germline gives CDR1 SEHNR, CDR2 FQNEAQ (reference sequence). J lost 8 bases, V lost 3 bases, and 8 bases had no gene match. The CDR3 has 16 residues.

This rearrangement joins TRBV9 to TRBJ2-1, with D possibly matching TRBD1 (6 bases). Trimming took off 0 bases at V and 4 bases at J, with 14 bases between the two ends. The CDR3 has 16 residues. From germline, CDR1 is SGDLS and CDR2 YYNGEE. The CDR3 is CASSVGGTLGYNEQFF. The DNA of the CDR3 is TGTGCCAGCAGCGTAGGGGGGACATTGGGTTACAATGAGCAGTTCTTC.

The genes are TRBV6-1 and TRBJ1-3; 9 nucleotides agree with TRBD1. The J segment lost 2 bases and the V segment lost 5 bases, leaving 4 bases of the junction unmatched. The CDR3 runs 15 residues. The germline V gene encodes CDR1 MNHNS and CDR2 SASEGT. CDR3 residues: CASSFRQGAGNTIYF. In DNA, the CDR3 is TGTGCCAGCAGTTTCCGACAGGGGGCTGGAAACACCATATATTTT.

This clone was seen a handful of times. CDR3 sequence (DNA): TGTGCCAGCAGCGCCAGGGGCGGAAACACCGGGGAGCTGTTTTTT. Encoded protein: CASSARGGNTGELFF. The chain recombines TRBV6-5 with TRBJ2-2; a weak D match, TRBD1 (6 bases). V was shortened by 6 bases and J by 2 bases, with 13 bases between the two germline ends. In germline, CDR1 is MNHEY, CDR2 SVGAGI. CDR3 size: 15 residues.

This chain connects TRBV27 to TRBJ2-3, with D perhaps TRBD2 (7 bases). V was shortened by 5 bases and J by 3 bases, with 15 bases between the two germline ends. This CDR3 is built from 15 residues. Germline CDR1 MNHEY, CDR2 SMNVEV (reference sequence). CDR3 sequence: CASSPRTAGTDTQYF. The CDR3 DNA reads TGTGCCAGCAGTCCCCGGACAGCGGGGACAGATACGCAGTATTTT.

The chain is built from TRBV15 and TRBJ2-2, with D hard to call. The CDR3 sequence is 17 residues long. Germline values: CDR1 LNHNV, CDR2 YYDKDF (reference sequence). The V end was cut by 0 bases, the J end by 1 base, with 12 bases between. The CDR3 sequence: CATSRDGRSWNTGELFF. The CDR3 coding sequence is TGTGCCACCAGCAGAGATGGGCGATCCTGGAACACCGGGGAGCTGTTTTTT.

The CDR3, as DNA: TGCGCCAGCAGCTTTGGGGGCCGGGATACGCAGTATTTT. Translated, it gives CASSFGGRDTQYF. This chain links TRBV5-1 with TRBJ2-3; tentatively, D is TRBD1 (6 bases). This CDR3 is built from 13 residues. The germline V and J ends were trimmed by 2 bases and 6 bases, with 10 bases remaining between them. Looked up from germline, CDR1 is SGHRS and CDR2 is YFSETQ. The full variable domain, completed using reference TRBV5-1 and TRBJ2-3, is KAGVTQTPRYLIKTRGQQVTLSCSPISGHRSVSWYQQTPGQGLQFLFEYFSETQRNKGNFPGRFSGRQFSNSRSEMNVSTLELGDSALYLCASSFGGRDTQYFGPGTRLTVL.

The V and J genes are TRBV5-1 and TRBJ2-3; a weak D match, TRBD2 (5 bases). The germline V gene has CDR1 SGHRS and CDR2 YFSETQ. Trimming cost V 4 bases and J 4 bases, with 10 bases left between them. CDR3 length: 13 residues. The CDR3 bases are TGCGCCAGCAGCGGAACTAGACCAGATACGCAGTATTTT. It codes for CASSGTRPDTQYF.

Only a few counts were recorded for this clone. The chain combines TRBV7-2 with TRBJ2-1; D call uncertain. The germline gives CDR1 SGHTA, CDR2 FQGNSA. The germline V and J ends were trimmed by 4 bases and 5 bases, with 9 bases remaining between them. The CDR3 runs to 13 residues. CDR3 in amino acids: CASSSSLNNEQFF. The DNA of the CDR3 is TGTGCCAGCAGCTCCTCCCTTAACAATGAGCAGTTCTTC.

The chain has TRBV2 and TRBJ2-7, with 7 bases aligning to TRBD1. CDR3 size: 14 residues. CDR1 is SNHLY and CDR2 is FYNNEI in the germline V gene. The V and J ends lost 4 bases and 3 bases, in that order; junction bases with no gene match: 6. The CDR3 loop reads CASSGQGRLYEQYF. CDR3 coding DNA: TGTGCCAGCAGTGGACAGGGTCGACTCTACGAGCAGTACTTC.

The chain joins TRBV28 to TRBJ1-2; a weak D match, TRBD1 (5 bases). With 4 bases removed from V and 11 bases from J, the gap between germline ends came to 17 bases. CDR1 is MDHEN, CDR2 SYDVKM, per germline. CDR3 size: 13 residues. The CDR3 DNA follows: TGTGCCAGCAGTTCATCTACCGGGACTTATTACACCTTC. Protein product: CASSSSTGTYYTF.

This clone appeared a few times. V usage is TRBV5-1 and J usage is TRBJ2-3; 8 nucleotides agree with TRBD2. With 2 bases clipped from V and 5 bases from J, the junction kept 7 bases outside the gene matches. The CDR3 contains 15 residues. Germline CDR1 SGHRS, CDR2 YFSETQ. The CDR3 reads CASSFLAGIGDTQYF. CDR3 sequence (DNA): TGCGCCAGCAGCTTCTTAGCGGGAATTGGAGATACGCAGTATTTT.

The rearrangement links TRBV9 to TRBJ1-4, with TRBD1 matching 8 bases. The CDR3 spans 17 residues. The V gene's germline CDR1 is SGDLS and CDR2 YYNGEE. V dropped 3 bases and J dropped 4; count of bases not matched to a gene: 11. The CDR3 sequence: CASSAKGTGGLNEKLFF. In DNA form, the CDR3 reads TGTGCCAGCAGCGCTAAAGGGACAGGTGGACTTAATGAAAAACTGTTTTTT.

This clone was recorded a few times. V and J are TRBV18 and TRBJ1-6; D possibly corresponds to TRBD1 (5 bases). Per the germline V gene, CDR1 is KGHSH and CDR2 is LQKENI. CDR3 length equals 14 residues. V lost 3 bases to trimming and J lost 9 bases, with 12 bases between them. The CDR3 loop is CASSPQGARSPLHF. Written as DNA, the CDR3 is TGTGCCAGCTCACCCCAGGGCGCCCGTTCACCCCTCCACTTT.

The CDR3 region has the DNA TGTGCCAGCTCACCCTCATTGGAGGATACGCAGTATTTT. It codes for CASSPSLEDTQYF. This rearrangement joins TRBV18 to TRBJ2-3, with D unresolved. The CDR3 is 13 amino acids. V gave up 3 bases and J gave up 6 bases, with 10 bases separating them. CDR1 and CDR2 from the germline V gene are KGHSH and LQKENI.

The chain combines TRBV5-4 with TRBJ1-5; weak D call: TRBD1 (5 bases). Looked up from germline, CDR1 is SGHNT and CDR2 is YYREEE (reference sequence). With 0 bases removed from V and 5 bases from J, the gap between germline ends came to 9 bases. This CDR3 has 14 amino acids. This CDR3 reads CASSLVPGDQPQHF. CDR3 nucleotides: TGTGCCAGCAGCTTGGTTCCGGGGGATCAGCCCCAGCATTTT.